This T cell receptor (beta chain) derives from a study of cytomegalovirus exposure and HLA in healthy donors. Study outcomes and limitations: The investigators catalogued 160 or so TCR beta chains as cytomegalovirus-associated. Under in vitro conditions, three CMV-associated chains were confirmed as specific for CMV antigens.

As for this clone: The antigen remains unidentified.

The ends were cut back, 0 bases at V and 8 bases at J, with 17 bases in the middle. The germline gives CDR1 MGHRA, CDR2 YSYEKL. The CDR3 covers 16 residues. The primer mix had 60 Vbeta and 13 Jbeta primers. Assay used: immunoSEQ multiplex PCR; TCRdb lists only in-frame clones, some missing. The table shows 150,000 to 200,000 clones, with approximately 80% occurring only once. This receptor was identified in a woman aged 40 to 49 in good health and CMV-seronegative. The specimen sequenced was PBMCs. This chain links TRBV4-1 with TRBJ2-1, with a tentative D call TRBD1 (5 bases). The CDR3 coding sequence is TGCGCCAGCAGCCAAGAATGGAGACACCCACAGGATGAGCAGTTCTTC. Its protein product is CASSQEWRHPQDEQFF.